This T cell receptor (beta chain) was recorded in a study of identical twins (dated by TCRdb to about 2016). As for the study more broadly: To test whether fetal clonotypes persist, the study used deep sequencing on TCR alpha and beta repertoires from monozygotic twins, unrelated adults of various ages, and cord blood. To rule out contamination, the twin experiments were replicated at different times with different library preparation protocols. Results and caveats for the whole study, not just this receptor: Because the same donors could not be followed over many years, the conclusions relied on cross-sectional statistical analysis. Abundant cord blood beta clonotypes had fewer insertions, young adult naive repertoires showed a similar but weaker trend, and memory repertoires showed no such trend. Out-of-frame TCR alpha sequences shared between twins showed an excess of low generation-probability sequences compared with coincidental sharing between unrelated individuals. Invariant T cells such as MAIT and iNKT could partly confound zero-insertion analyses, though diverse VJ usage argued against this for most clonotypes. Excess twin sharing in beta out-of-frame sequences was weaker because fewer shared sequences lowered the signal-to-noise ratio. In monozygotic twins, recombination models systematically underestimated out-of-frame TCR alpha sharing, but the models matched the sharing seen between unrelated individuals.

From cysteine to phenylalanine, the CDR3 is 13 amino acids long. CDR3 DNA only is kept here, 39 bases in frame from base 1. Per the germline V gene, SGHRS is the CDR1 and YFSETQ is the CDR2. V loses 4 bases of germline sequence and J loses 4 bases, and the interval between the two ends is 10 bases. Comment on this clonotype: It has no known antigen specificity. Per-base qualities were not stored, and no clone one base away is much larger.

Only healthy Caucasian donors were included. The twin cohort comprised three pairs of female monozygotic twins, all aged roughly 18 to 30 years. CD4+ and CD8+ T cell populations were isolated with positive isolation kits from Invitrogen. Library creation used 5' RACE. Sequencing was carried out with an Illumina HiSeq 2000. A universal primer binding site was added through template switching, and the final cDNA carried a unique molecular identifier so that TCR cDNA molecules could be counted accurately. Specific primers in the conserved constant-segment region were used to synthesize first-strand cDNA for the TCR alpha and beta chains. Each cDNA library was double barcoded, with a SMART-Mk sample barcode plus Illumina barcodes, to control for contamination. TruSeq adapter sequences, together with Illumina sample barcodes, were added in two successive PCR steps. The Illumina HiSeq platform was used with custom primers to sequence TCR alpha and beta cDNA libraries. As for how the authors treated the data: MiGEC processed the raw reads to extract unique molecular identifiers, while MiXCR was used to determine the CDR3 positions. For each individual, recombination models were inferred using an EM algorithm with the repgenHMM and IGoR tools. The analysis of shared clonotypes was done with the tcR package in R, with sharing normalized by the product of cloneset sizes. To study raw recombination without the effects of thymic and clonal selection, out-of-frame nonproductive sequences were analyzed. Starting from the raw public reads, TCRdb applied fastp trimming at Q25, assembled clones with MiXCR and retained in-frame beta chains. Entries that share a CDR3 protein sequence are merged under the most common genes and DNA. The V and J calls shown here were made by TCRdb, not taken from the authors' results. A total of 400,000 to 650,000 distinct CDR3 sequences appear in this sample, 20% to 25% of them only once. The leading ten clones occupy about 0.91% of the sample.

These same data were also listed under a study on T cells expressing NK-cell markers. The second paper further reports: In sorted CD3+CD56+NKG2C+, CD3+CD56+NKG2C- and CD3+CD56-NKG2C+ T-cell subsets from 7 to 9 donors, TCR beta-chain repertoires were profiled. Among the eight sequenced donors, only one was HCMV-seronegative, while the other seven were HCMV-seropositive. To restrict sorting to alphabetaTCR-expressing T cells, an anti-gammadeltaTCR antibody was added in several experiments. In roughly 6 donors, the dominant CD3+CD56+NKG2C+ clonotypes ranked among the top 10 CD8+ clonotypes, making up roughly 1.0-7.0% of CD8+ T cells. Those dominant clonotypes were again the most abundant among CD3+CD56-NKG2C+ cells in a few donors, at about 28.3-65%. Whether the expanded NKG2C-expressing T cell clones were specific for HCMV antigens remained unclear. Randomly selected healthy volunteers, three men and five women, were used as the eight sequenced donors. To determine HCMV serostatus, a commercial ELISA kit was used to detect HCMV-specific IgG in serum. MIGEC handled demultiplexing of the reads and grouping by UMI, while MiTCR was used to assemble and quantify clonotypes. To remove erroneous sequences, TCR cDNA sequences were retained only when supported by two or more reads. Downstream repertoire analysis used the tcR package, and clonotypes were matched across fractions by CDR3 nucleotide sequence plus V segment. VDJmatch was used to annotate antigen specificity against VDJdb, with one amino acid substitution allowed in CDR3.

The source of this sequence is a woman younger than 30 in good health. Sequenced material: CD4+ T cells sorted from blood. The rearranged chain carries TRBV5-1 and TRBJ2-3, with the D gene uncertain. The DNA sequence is TGCGCCAGCAGCCCCCAACAGCCAGATACGCAGTATTTT. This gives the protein CASSPQQPDTQYF.